This T cell receptor (beta chain) was documented in a study of CD8+ T cells in alopecia areata. Study-level background: Tofacitinib was taken orally by treated patients, and the dose was 5 to 10 mg twice daily. Study-wide results and caveats: Across lesional scalp, and particularly alopecia totalis/universalis, clonality surpassed that of normal scalp. Sequencing of scalp tissue also captures the resident alphabeta T cells of normal skin. Many expanded lesional clones persisted during tofacitinib (in both scalp and blood).

Notes on this clone: Its antigen is unknown.

Following extraction, RNA underwent reverse transcription to cDNA, which served as the sequencing template. This table comes from immunoSEQ multiplex PCR, and its TCRdb copy is limited to in-frame clones, with some not included. The sample lists hundreds of thousands of clones; around two fifths were seen once. Noted treatment: oral pan-JAK inhibitor, 5-10 mg twice daily. V lost 1 base to trimming and J lost 1 base, with 14 bases between them. The CDR3 contains 18 residues. Germline loops: CDR1 SGHTA, CDR2 FQGTGA. The sequence was obtained from a human donor with alopecia areata. The chain has TRBV7-3 and TRBJ2-6; D is ambiguous. This material consisted of CD4+ T cells sorted from blood, taken at roughly week 30, from a patient treated with tofacitinib. The CDR3 loop reads CASSLRGFGSSGANVLTF. The CDR3 nucleotides read TGTGCCAGCAGCTTAAGGGGTTTTGGGTCTTCTGGGGCCAACGTCCTGACTTTC.